A selection of T cell receptor beta chains follows, all from one sample in a study of Ad26.COV2.S vaccination and SARS-CoV-2 variants. Here immunoSEQ multiplex PCR was the method, and the copy in TCRdb shows in-frame clones only, minus some. The sample consists of roughly 500,000 clones, 80% to 90% of them appearing once. Specimen: peripheral blood, collected in a trial of Ad26.COV2.S vaccine versus placebo. The source is a person between 18 and 65 years old who received the Ad26.COV2.S COVID-19 vaccine or a placebo. CDR3s include the opening cysteine and the closing phenylalanine or tryptophan. Fields, in order: J gene, clone size, V gene, D gene, CDR3 protein, CDR3 DNA. The D gene is left open where the match is weak. Clone size is stated in some rows and not others, as once, few, many or a class when expanded.

J: TRBJ2-5; size: -; V: TRBV7-2; D: TRBD2; CDR3: CASSLVGTRGGKTQYF; DNA: TGTGCCAGCAGCTTAGTGGGGACTAGGGGCGGGAAGACCCAGTACTTC
J: TRBJ1-4; size: -; V: TRBV11-2; D: -; CDR3: CASSLDSGSGNEKLFF; DNA: TGTGCCAGCAGCTTAGATTCCGGGTCAGGAAATGAAAAACTGTTTTTT
J: TRBJ1-1; size: -; V: TRBV18; D: -; CDR3: CASSLTDSNTEAFF; DNA: TGTGCCAGCTCACTAACGGACAGCAACACTGAAGCTTTCTTT
J: TRBJ2-7; size: -; V: TRBV3-1/TRBV3-2; D: -; CDR3: CASSSLGLTYEQYF; DNA: TGTGCCAGCAGCTCCCTCGGGCTTACCTACGAGCAGTACTTC
J: TRBJ2-1; size: -; V: TRBV5-5; D: -; CDR3: CATGRQRSSYNEQFF; DNA: TGTGCCACCGGCCGGCAGCGCAGCTCCTACAATGAGCAGTTCTTC
J: TRBJ1-1; size: -; V: TRBV6-4; D: -; CDR3: CASKLTDGNTEAFF; DNA: TGTGCCAGCAAGCTTACTGACGGGAACACTGAAGCTTTCTTT
J: TRBJ1-5; size: -; V: TRBV9; D: TRBD1; CDR3: CASSATGTGRPQHF; DNA: TGTGCCAGCAGCGCGACCGGGACAGGCCGGCCCCAGCATTTT
J: TRBJ2-3; size: -; V: TRBV7-2; D: -; CDR3: CASSLSRDTQYF; DNA: TGTGCCAGCAGCTTGAGCCGAGATACGCAGTATTTT
J: TRBJ1-3; size: -; V: TRBV10-3; D: -; CDR3: CAISESGWRDPPLDGNTIYF; DNA: TGTGCCATCAGTGAGTCAGGGTGGAGGGACCCACCCCTGGACGGAAACACCATATATTTT
J: TRBJ2-3; size: -; V: TRBV24-1; D: -; CDR3: CATSDFLDTDTQYF; DNA: TGTGCCACCAGTGATTTTTTGGACACAGATACGCAGTATTTT
J: TRBJ1-5; size: -; V: TRBV23-1; D: -; CDR3: CASSQPREGFIQPQHF; DNA: TGCGCCAGCAGTCAACCTCGGGAAGGCTTTATCCAGCCCCAGCATTTT
J: TRBJ1-2; size: -; V: TRBV19; D: TRBD1; CDR3: CASSIRGPGGYGYTF; DNA: TGTGCCAGTAGTATCAGGGGGCCAGGGGGCTATGGCTACACCTTC
J: TRBJ1-4; size: -; V: TRBV4-3; D: -; CDR3: CASSQGAYGDEKLFF; DNA: TGCGCCAGCAGCCAAGGGGCCTACGGTGATGAAAAACTGTTTTTT
J: TRBJ2-2; size: -; V: TRBV4-2; D: -; CDR3: CASSQRGENTGELFF; DNA: TGTGCCAGCAGCCAAAGGGGGGAAAACACCGGGGAGCTGTTTTTT
J: TRBJ1-4; size: -; V: TRBV19; D: -; CDR3: CASAVNWGRINEKLFF; DNA: TGTGCCAGTGCCGTGAACTGGGGACGGATTAATGAAAAACTGTTTTTT
J: TRBJ2-7; size: -; V: TRBV28; D: -; CDR3: CASSAAPYEQYF; DNA: TGTGCCAGCAGTGCCGCGCCCTACGAGCAGTACTTC
J: TRBJ2-1; size: once; V: TRBV7-2; D: TRBD2; CDR3: CASSFRSGGGLGSNEQFF; DNA: TGTGCCAGCAGCTTCCGTAGCGGGGGGGGTCTGGGTAGTAATGAGCAGTTCTTC
J: TRBJ2-3; size: -; V: TRBV12-5; D: -; CDR3: CASGPRWDTQYF; DNA: TGTGCTAGTGGTCCCAGGTGGGATACGCAGTATTTT
J: TRBJ2-5; size: -; V: TRBV7-8; D: -; CDR3: CASSAPRVISQETQYF; DNA: TGTGCCAGCAGCGCCCCCCGGGTGATAAGCCAAGAGACCCAGTACTTC
J: TRBJ1-3; size: -; V: TRBV14; D: -; CDR3: CASSPLGYLTGNTIYF; DNA: TGTGCCAGCAGCCCGCTCGGGTATTTGACTGGAAACACCATATATTTT
J: TRBJ1-3; size: once; V: TRBV5-4; D: TRBD1; CDR3: CASSIGQGAGNTIYF; DNA: TGTGCCAGCAGCATAGGACAGGGTGCTGGAAACACCATATATTTT
J: TRBJ2-7; size: -; V: TRBV28; D: -; CDR3: CASSWRTVVYEQYF; DNA: TGTGCCAGCAGTTGGAGGACAGTGGTCTACGAGCAGTACTTC